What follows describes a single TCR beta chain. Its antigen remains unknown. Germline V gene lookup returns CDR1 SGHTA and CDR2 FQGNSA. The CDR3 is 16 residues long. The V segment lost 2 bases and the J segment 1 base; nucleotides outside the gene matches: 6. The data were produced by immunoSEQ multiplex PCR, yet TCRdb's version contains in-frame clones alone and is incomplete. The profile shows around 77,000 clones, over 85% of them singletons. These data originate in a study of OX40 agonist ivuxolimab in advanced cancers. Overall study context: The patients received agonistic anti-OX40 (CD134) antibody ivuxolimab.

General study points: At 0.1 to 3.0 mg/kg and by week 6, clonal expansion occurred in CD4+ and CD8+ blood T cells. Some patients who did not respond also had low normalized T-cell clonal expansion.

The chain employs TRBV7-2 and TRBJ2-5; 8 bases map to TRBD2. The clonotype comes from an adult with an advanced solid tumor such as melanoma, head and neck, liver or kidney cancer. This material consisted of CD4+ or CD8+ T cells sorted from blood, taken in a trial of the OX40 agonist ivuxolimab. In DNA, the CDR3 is TGTGCCAGCAGCTTATTGCCTAGCGGGCTCCAAGAGACCCAGTACTTC. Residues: CASSLLPSGLQETQYF.